This T cell receptor beta chain was obtained from a study of T cell responses to AZD1222 COVID-19 vaccine. Study outcomes and limitations: Possibly, clonal diversity was underestimated; donors were largely white British and included more females.

As regards this clone: Its antigen is currently unknown.

Sequencing was performed with immunoSEQ multiplex PCR; in TCRdb, only in-frame clones are kept and a portion is missing. The repertoire holds 160,000 or so clones, with under 95% as singletons. The V and J ends lost 6 bases and 3 bases respectively, with 6 bases between them. The CDR3 contains 10 residues. Germline V gene data show CDR1 as DFQATT and CDR2 as SNEGSKA (reference sequence). The rearrangement links TRBV20-1 to TRBJ2-7; perhaps TRBD2 as D (5 bases). The specimen comprised peripheral blood, sampled on day 0 of MenACWY control vaccination. The TCR was taken from an adult in good health. The CDR3 region has the DNA TGCAGTGCCGGAGGCTACGAGCAGTACTTC. Its translation: CSAGGYEQYF.